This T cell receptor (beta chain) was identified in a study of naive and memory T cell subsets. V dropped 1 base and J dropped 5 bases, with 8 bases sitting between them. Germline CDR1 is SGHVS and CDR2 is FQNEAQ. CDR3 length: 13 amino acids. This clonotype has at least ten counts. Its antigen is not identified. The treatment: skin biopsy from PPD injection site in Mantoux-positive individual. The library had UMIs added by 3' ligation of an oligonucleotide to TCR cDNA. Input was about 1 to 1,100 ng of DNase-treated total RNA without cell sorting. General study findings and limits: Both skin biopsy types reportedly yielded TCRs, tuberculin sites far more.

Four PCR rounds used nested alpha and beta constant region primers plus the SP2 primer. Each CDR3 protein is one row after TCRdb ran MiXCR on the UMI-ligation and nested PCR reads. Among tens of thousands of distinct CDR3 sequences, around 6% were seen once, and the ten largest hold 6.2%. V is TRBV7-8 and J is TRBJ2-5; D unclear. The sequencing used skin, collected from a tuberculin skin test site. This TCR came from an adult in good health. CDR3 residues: CASSLDSMETQYF. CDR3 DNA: TGTGCCAGCAGCTTAGATTCTATGGAGACCCAGTACTTC.